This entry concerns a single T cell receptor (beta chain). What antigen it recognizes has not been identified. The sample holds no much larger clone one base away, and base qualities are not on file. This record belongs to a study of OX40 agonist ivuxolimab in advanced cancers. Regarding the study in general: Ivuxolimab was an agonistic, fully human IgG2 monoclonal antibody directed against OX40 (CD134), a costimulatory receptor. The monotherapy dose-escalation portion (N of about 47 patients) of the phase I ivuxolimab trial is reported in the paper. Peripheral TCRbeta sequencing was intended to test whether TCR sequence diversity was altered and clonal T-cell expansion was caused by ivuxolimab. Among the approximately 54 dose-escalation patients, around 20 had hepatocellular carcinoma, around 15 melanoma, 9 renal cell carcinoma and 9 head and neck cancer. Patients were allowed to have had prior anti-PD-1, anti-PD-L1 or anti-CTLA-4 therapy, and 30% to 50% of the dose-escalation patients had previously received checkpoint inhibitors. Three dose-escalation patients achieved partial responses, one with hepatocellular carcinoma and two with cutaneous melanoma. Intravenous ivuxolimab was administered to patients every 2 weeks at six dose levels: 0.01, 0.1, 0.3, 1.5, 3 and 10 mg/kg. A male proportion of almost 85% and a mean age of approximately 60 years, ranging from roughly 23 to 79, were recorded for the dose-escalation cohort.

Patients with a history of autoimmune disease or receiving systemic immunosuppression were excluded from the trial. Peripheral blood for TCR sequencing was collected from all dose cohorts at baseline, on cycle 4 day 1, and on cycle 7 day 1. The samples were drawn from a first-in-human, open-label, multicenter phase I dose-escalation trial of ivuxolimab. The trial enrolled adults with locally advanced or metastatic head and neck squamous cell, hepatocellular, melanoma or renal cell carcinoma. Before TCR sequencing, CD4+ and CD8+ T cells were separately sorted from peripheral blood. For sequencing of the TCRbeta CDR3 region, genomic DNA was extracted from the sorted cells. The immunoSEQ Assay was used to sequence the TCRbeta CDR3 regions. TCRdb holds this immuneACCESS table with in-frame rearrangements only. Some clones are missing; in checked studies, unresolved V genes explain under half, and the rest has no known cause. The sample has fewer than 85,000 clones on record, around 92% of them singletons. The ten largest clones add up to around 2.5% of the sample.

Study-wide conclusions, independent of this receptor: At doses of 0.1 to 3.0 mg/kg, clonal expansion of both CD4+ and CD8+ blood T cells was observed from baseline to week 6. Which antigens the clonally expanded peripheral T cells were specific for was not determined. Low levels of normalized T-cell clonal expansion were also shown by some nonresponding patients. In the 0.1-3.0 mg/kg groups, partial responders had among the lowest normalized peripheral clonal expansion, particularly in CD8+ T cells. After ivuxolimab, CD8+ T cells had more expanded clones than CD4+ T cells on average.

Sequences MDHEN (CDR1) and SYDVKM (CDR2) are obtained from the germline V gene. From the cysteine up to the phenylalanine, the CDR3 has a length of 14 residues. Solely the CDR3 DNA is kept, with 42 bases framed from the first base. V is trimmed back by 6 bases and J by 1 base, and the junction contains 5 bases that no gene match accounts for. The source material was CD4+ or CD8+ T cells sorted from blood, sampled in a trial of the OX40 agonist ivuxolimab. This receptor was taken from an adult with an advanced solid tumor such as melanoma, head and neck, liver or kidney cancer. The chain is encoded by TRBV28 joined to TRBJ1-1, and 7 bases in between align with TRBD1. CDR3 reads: CASSIGGRNTEAFF. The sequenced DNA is TGTGCCAGCAGCATAGGGGGCAGGAACACTGAAGCTTTCTTT.